The 12 T cell receptor beta chains listed next were all sequenced from one sample in a study of shared clonotypes between healthy human individuals. Profiling relied on immunoSEQ multiplex PCR, and the TCRdb table lists in-frame clones only, not all of them. The table has about 480,000 clones, roughly 85% seen once. Material for sequencing was PBMCs. The origin of the receptors is a woman aged 40-49 years in good health. Some clones in this sample may be carry-over from other donors' samples.

The chain uses TRBV19 and TRBJ1-5; D unresolved. The CDR3 loop spans 14 amino acids. Trimming shortened V by 3 bases and J by 5 bases, and 11 bases separated the two germline ends. Germline V gene sequence: CDR1 LNHDA, CDR2 SQIVND (reference sequence). CDR3: CASSIRTPDQPQHF. For the CDR3, the DNA is TGTGCCAGTAGTATCAGAACGCCTGATCAGCCCCAGCATTTT.

This sequence joins TRBV28 and TRBJ1-1, with D maybe TRBD1 (6 bases). This CDR3 comprises 13 residues. Trimming cost V 6 bases and J 5 bases, with 13 bases left between them. Germline loops: CDR1 MDHEN, CDR2 SYDVKM. The CDR3 nucleotides read TGTGCCAGCAGGAAACAGGGTCTGACTGAAGCTTTCTTT. This sequence encodes CASRKQGLTEAFF.

V gene TRBV6-1 combines with J gene TRBJ1-5; 7 positions agree with TRBD1. The CDR3 runs to 14 residues. The V gene end was trimmed by 5 bases and the J gene end by 2 bases; junction bases not matched to a gene: 3. The V gene's germline CDR1 is MNHNS and CDR2 SASEGT. The CDR3 here is CASSPDRGNQPQHF. The CDR3, as DNA: TGTGCCAGCAGTCCCGACAGGGGCAATCAGCCCCAGCATTTT.

CDR3 residues: CASSWGTAQETQYF. In nucleotides, the CDR3 is TGCGCCAGCAGCTGGGGGACAGCCCAAGAGACCCAGTACTTC. This chain joins TRBV5-1 and TRBJ2-5; 7 bases match TRBD1. J gave up 1 base and V 3 bases, and 3 bases lay outside the gene matches. Germline V gene data show CDR1 as SGHRS and CDR2 as YFSETQ. The CDR3 extends over 14 amino acids.

This sequence joins TRBV7-7 and TRBJ2-5; no clear D gene. There are 12 residues in the CDR3. Trimming removed 2 bases from V and 5 bases from J, with 6 bases in between. Per germline, CDR1 SSHAT and CDR2 FNYEAQ (reference sequence). CDR3 DNA sequence: TGTGCCAGCAGCTTAAACGGGGAGACCCAGTACTTC. This codes for CASSLNGETQYF.

The V gene is TRBV21-1, the J gene TRBJ1-2; TRBD1, the D gene given by the table, was not confirmed from the DNA. TRBV21-1 counts as a pseudogene. This CDR3 has 17 amino acids. CDR3 nucleotides: TGTGCCAGCAGCAAAGGCGGGGACAGAGTATATAACTATGGCTACACCTTC. Protein sequence: CASSKGGDRVYNYGYTF.

This chain joins TRBV9 and TRBJ2-7, with D perhaps TRBD1 (5 bases). V was clipped by 2 bases and J by 2 bases, with 11 bases between them. The CDR3 spans 14 residues. Looked up from germline, CDR1 is SGDLS and CDR2 is YYNGEE. This CDR3 reads CASSVSTDTYEQYF. In DNA, the CDR3 is TGTGCCAGCAGCGTGTCGACAGATACCTACGAGCAGTACTTC.

The genes are TRBV7-3 and TRBJ1-2; tentatively, D is TRBD1 (5 bases). Germline-derived CDR1 and CDR2 are SGHTA and FQGTGA. The CDR3 is made up of 13 amino acids. V gave up 2 bases and J gave up 8 bases, with 12 bases separating them. Here the CDR3 reads CASSLGGEWGYTF. CDR3 nucleotide sequence: TGTGCCAGCAGCTTAGGGGGAGAATGGGGCTACACCTTC.

This chain connects TRBV10-3 to TRBJ2-7; tentatively, D is TRBD2 (5 bases). This CDR3 contains 15 residues. With 3 bases removed from V and 3 bases from J, the gap between germline ends came to 15 bases. CDR1 and CDR2 (germline): ENHRY, SYGVKD. In DNA, the CDR3 is TGTGCCATCAGTGACCGCGGGCTGCTACTCTACGAGCAGTACTTC. Its protein is CAISDRGLLLYEQYF.

The V call is TRBV18, the J call TRBJ2-7, with D possibly called TRBD1 or TRBD2 (5 bases each). CDR1 KGHSH and CDR2 LQKENI come from the germline V gene. V dropped 5 bases and J dropped 0 bases, with 8 bases sitting between them. The CDR3 extends over 13 amino acids. CDR3: CASSEGNSYEQYF. The CDR3 bases are TGTGCCAGCTCAGAGGGGAACTCCTACGAGCAGTACTTC.

The gene calls are TRBV19 and TRBJ2-5, with D perhaps TRBD1 or TRBD2 (6 bases each). Trimming shortened V by 2 bases and J by 5 bases, and 15 bases separated the two germline ends. This CDR3 is built from 15 residues. CDR1 is LNHDA and CDR2 is SQIVND in the germline V gene (reference sequence). Here the CDR3 reads CASSIRDTEGETQYF. DNA for the CDR3: TGTGCCAGTAGTATAAGGGACACGGAGGGGGAGACCCAGTACTTC.

The chain has TRBV5-5 and TRBJ2-7; 13 bases are a match to TRBD2. V lost 3 bases to trimming and J lost 2 bases; unmatched junction nucleotides: 11. The CDR3 length is 18 residues. The V gene's germline CDR1 is SGHKS and CDR2 YYEKEE (reference sequence). CDR3 amino acids: CASSSGPTSGRGAYEQYF. CDR3 nucleotides: TGTGCCAGCAGCTCTGGACCTACTAGCGGGAGGGGTGCCTACGAGCAGTACTTC.